This entry concerns a single T cell receptor beta chain. Its specificity is unknown. This sample was taken from a study of T cell responses to AZD1222 COVID-19 vaccine. Findings and caveats of the study: Repertoires were obtained only post-peak T cell response.

The data were produced by immunoSEQ multiplex PCR, yet TCRdb's version contains in-frame clones alone and is incomplete. The table has more than 140,000 clones, approximately 88% seen once; the top ten hold about 3.4%. The CDR3 spans 17 residues. V lost 1 base and J lost 3, with 17 bases in between. The source material was peripheral blood, sampled on day 0 of MenACWY control vaccination. This sequence was found in an adult in good health. The J gene is TRBJ1-5, the V gene TRBV5-3; D unclear. TRBV5-3 carries the ORF label, with uncertain function. CDR3 sequence: CARSLTRAGNTNQPQHF. CDR3 nucleotides: TGTGCCAGAAGCTTGACAAGGGCAGGTAATACCAATCAGCCCCAGCATTTT.